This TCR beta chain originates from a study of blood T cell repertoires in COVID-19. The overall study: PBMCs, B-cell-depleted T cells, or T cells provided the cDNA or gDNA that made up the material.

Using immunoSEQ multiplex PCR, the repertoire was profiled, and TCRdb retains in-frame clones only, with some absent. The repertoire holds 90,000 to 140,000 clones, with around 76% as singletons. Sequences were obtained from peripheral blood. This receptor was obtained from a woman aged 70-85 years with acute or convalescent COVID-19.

In nucleotides, the CDR3 is TGTGCCAGCAGCGGGACTAGCTATATGAATGAGCAGTTCTTC. This translates into CASSGTSYMNEQFF. J is TRBJ2-1 and V is TRBV5-4; 9 nucleotides align to TRBD2. The germline gives CDR1 SGHNT, CDR2 YYREEE (reference sequence). CDR3 size: 14 residues. After removal of 4 bases from V and 7 bases from J, the junction contained 6 bases not matched to a gene.